The sequence of this T cell receptor beta chain was determined in a study of T cell responses to AZD1222 COVID-19 vaccine. Study findings and constraints: Across the whole spike, CD4 TCRs peaked at regions 160-218 and 743-854. Mostly white British, mostly female donors; authors suggested clonal diversity may be underestimated.

To note about this clone: What it recognizes is unknown.

The table came from immunoSEQ multiplex PCR; TCRdb's copy has only in-frame clones and leaves some out. The sample has more than 55,000 clones, approximately 89% seen once. V was shortened by 1 base and J by 2 bases, with 12 bases between the two germline ends. The CDR3 is made up of 16 amino acids. CDR1 is LGHNA and CDR2 is YSLEER in the germline V gene. The receptor was derived from an adult who received the AZD1222 COVID-19 vaccine. The J gene is TRBJ2-1, the V gene TRBV4-3; D perhaps matches TRBD2 (5 bases). The sample was peripheral blood, taken 28 days after the second AZD1222 dose. The DNA of the CDR3 is TGCGCCAGCAGCCAAGTTACGGGGTCCACCTACAATGAGCAGTTCTTC. This codes for CASSQVTGSTYNEQFF.